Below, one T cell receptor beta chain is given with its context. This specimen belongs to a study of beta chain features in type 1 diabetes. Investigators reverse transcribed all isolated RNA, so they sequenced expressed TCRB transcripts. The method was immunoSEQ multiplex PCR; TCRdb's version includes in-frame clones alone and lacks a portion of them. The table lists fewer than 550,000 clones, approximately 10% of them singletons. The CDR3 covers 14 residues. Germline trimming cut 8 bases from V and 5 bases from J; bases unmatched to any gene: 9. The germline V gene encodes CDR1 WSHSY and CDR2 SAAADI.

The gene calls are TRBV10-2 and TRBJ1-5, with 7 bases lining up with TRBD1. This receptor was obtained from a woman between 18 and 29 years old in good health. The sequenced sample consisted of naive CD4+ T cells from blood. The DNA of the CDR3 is TGCGCCAGCGCTCAAGACAGGGCGTATCAGCCCCAGCATTTT. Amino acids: CASAQDRAYQPQHF.